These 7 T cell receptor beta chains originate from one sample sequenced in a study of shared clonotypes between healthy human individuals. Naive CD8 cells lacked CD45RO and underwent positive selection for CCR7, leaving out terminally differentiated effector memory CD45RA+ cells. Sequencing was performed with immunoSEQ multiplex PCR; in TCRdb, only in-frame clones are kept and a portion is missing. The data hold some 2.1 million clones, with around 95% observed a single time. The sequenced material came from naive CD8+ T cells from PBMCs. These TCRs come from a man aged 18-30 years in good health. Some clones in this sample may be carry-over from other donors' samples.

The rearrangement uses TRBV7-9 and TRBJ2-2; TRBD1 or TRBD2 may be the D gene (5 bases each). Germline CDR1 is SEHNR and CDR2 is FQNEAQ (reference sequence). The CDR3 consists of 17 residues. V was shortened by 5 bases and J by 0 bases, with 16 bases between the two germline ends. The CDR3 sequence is CASSTVLWGPNTGELFF. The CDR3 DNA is TGTGCCAGCAGCACCGTTCTTTGGGGACCGAACACCGGGGAGCTGTTTTTT.

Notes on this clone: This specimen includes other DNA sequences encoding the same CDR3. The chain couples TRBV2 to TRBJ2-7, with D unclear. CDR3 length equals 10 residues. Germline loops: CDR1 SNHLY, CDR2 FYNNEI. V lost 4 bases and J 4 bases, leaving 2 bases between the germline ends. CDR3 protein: CASSGYEQYF. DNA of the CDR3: TGTGCCAGCAGTGGTTACGAGCAGTACTTC.

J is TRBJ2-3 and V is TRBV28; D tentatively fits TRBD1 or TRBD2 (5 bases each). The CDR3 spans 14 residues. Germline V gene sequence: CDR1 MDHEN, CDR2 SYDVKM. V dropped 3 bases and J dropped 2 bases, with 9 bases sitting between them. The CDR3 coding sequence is TGTGCCAGCAGTTTTGGGACCTACACAGATACGCAGTATTTT. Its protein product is CASSFGTYTDTQYF.

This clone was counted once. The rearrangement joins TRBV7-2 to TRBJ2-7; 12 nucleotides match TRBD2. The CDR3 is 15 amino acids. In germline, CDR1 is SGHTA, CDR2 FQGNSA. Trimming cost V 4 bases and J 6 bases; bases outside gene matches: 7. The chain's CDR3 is CASSSRTSGIAEQYF. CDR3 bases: TGTGCCAGCAGCTCCAGGACTAGCGGGATAGCCGAGCAGTACTTC.

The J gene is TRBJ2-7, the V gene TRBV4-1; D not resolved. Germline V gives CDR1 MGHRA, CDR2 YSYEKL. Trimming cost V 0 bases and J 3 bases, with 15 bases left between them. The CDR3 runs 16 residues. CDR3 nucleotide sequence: TGCGCCAGCAGCCAAGATTCCAGGCTACTCTACTACGAGCAGTACTTC. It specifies CASSQDSRLLYYEQYF.

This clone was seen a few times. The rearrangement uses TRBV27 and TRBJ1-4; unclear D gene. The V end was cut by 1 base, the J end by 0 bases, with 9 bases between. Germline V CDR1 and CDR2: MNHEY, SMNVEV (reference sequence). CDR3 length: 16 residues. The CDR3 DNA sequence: TGTGCCAGCAGTTTATACAGCCCTCCAACTAATGAAAAACTGTTTTTT. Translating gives CASSLYSPPTNEKLFF.

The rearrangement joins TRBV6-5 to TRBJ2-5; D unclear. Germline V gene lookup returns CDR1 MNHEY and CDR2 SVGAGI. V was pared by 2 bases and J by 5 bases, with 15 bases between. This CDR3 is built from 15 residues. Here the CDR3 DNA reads TGTGCCAGCAGTTACACGGAGCCGGTGGGCGAGACCCAGTACTTC. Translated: CASSYTEPVGETQYF.